Here is one TCR beta chain with its context. Its target is not known. This record belongs to a study of cytomegalovirus exposure and HLA in healthy donors. Study-wide results and limits: A prior analysis recorded that most TCR beta V segments were productive about 87% or about 30% of the time.

V gave up 2 bases and J gave up 9 bases; unmatched junction bases: 5. Germline values: CDR1 LGHNA, CDR2 YSLEER. This CDR3 spans 15 amino acids. A multiplex PCR was run with 60 Vbeta primers and 13 Jbeta primers. Data came from immunoSEQ multiplex PCR; TCRdb stores just in-frame clones and leaves some out. The sample contains around 150,000 clones, around four fifths of which appear only once. The rearrangement joins TRBV4-3 to TRBJ2-1; 12 nucleotides line up with TRBD2. This TCR was recovered from a male donor in good health and CMV-seronegative. The source material was PBMCs. CDR3 in amino acids: CASSQLAGGSGEQFF. In DNA form, the CDR3 reads TGCGCCAGCAGCCAACTAGCGGGAGGGTCTGGTGAGCAGTTCTTC.